The clone carrying this T cell receptor (beta chain) has ten or more counts. Its antigen remains unidentified. The CDR3 is 14 residues long. CDR1 and CDR2 from the germline V gene are SQVTM and ANQGSEA. V lost 7 bases and J lost 5, with 20 bases in between. Excluded were patients with other autoimmune diseases, uncontrolled infections, pregnancy or lactation. It was on clinical symptoms, serum thyroxine, TRAb, thyroid ultrasound and orbital computed tomography that diagnosis relied. This record comes from a study of Graves' ophthalmopathy and Graves' hyperthyroidism. Study conclusions and caveats: A classifier, a 13-signature model, separated ophthalmopathy from stable hyperthyroidism with roughly 86% sensitivity and about 83% specificity. For predicting ophthalmopathy progression, the model had 55% to 71% sensitivity and around 72% specificity.

The authors amplified TCR beta CDR3 regions from RNA transcripts. Amplification began with first-round RT-PCR using HTBI primers, then second-round multiplex PCR was performed. From the multiplex PCR reads, TCRdb called clonotypes with MiXCR, one entry per CDR3 protein. This sample carries about 500,000 distinct CDR3 sequences, approximately 35% of them seen once, and the ten largest clones take over 3.5%. Sequencing used peripheral blood or thyroid tissue (not recorded which). The chain combines TRBV29-1 with TRBJ2-5; D might be TRBD2 (6 bases). This receptor was identified in an adult man with Graves' hyperthyroidism. In nucleotides, the CDR3 is TGCAGCGCCCCGGGTCCGCGGGGTCGGGAGACCCAGTACTTC. This codes for CSAPGPRGRETQYF. The full variable domain, completed using reference TRBV29-1 and TRBJ2-5, is SAVISQKPSRDICQRGTSLTIQCQVDSQVTMMFWYRQQPGQSLTLIATANQGSEATYESGFVIDKFPISRPNLTFSTLTVSNMSPEDSSIYLCSAPGPRGRETQYFGPGTRLLVL.